This entry describes one T cell receptor (beta chain). The target antigen is unknown. The data are from a study of response to subunit inactivated influenza vaccine. Study observations and caveats: The authors suggested that every seasonal influenza vaccination recruits few new T cells.

TCRdb re-called the RT-PCR reads with MiXCR, one entry per CDR3 protein. In the table there are about 480,000 distinct CDR3 sequences, 13% of which are singletons. Germline CDR1 is MNHNS and CDR2 is SASEGT. The CDR3 runs 13 residues. V lost 5 bases to trimming and J lost 6 bases, with 11 bases between them. The clonotype comes from a man between 45 and 60 years old who received an inactivated influenza vaccine. This chain uses TRBV6-1 with TRBJ1-5; TRBD1 might be the D (5 bases). Sequencing was performed on PBMCs from blood, taken 35 to 45 days after vaccination. DNA of the CDR3: TGTGCCAGCAGTCCAGGAGGGGTTCAGCCCCAGCATTTT. It translates to CASSPGGVQPQHF.